The following is a TCR beta chain sequence with its context. What it binds is not known. Coverage ceases 3 residues before the CDR3 finishes, and the germline J gene fills in the end. Per germline, CDR1 SGHVS and CDR2 FNYEAQ. The J segment lost 6 bases and the V segment lost 3 bases, leaving 6 bases of the junction unmatched. The CDR3 length is 15 residues. The assay was immunoSEQ multiplex PCR, and TCRdb's table has in-frame clones only and misses some. Its table records about 33,000 clones. This entry is derived from a study of Tregs in tolerant kidney transplant recipients. Study observations and caveats: Antigen-driven expansion was suggested because donor-specific Tregs expanded more than all Tregs in tolerant patients.

This receptor was obtained from a human donor who received a combined kidney and bone marrow transplant. Here the sequenced sample was CD8+ T cells from blood, taken before the transplant. The chain couples TRBV7-6 to TRBJ2-3, with 10 bases fitting TRBD2. The DNA read from the CDR3 is TGTGCCAGCAGCTTCCAAGCGGGAGGGTCGGATACG. Protein sequence: CASSFQAGGSDT. The CDR3, in full, reads CASSFQAGGSDTQYF.